This T cell receptor (beta chain) was sequenced during a study of post-analysis software for immune sequencing data (dated by TCRdb to the mid-2010s). Looking at the study overall: Disease courses on record covered relapsing-remitting, secondary progressive and progressive-relapsing multiple sclerosis, though some patients had no subtype annotation. The patient repertoires were compared against approximately eleven previously published healthy control repertoires obtained from donors aged about 6 to 26 years. A subset of samples was prepared in parallel using single-end sample barcoding, then pooled and co-amplified after Illumina adapter ligation.

Library preparation was by PCR. The sample was run on an Illumina HiSeq 2500. To reduce PCR and sequencing biases, unique molecular identifiers were built into the TCR beta cDNA libraries. Every 1 to 10 million input T cells yielded approximately 500,000 cDNA molecules, meaning each molecule approximated one T cell. Patient libraries were prepared and sequenced with the same protocol used for the earlier healthy control dataset. Samples belonging to the same batch were prepared together, multiplexed and sequenced on a shared HiSeq lane. In the paper's pipeline: Raw barcoded reads were processed with MIGEC, discarding single-read molecular identifier groups before consensus assembly and CDR3 extraction. VDJtools was used for post-analysis of the clonotype tables, and diversity was normalized by down-sampling every dataset to the size of the smallest sample. Repertoire overlap clustering matched CDR3 amino acid but not nucleotide sequences to correct batch-related cross-sample contamination. TCRdb reprocessed the public reads (quality trimming at Q25 with fastp, clone calling with MiXCR) and kept in-frame beta chains. Rows are unified per CDR3 protein, each entry keeping the most common DNA and genes. The V and J calls reflect TCRdb's pipeline rather than the authors' work. This sample holds some 690,000 distinct CDR3 sequences; less than 35% were observed only once. The ten biggest clones cover around 0.6% of the sample.

V is cut by 4 bases and J by 0 bases, and the space between the germline ends is 18 bases. The germline V gene gives CDR1 as SGHVS and CDR2 as FQNEAQ. The CDR3 runs 17 amino acids, cysteine and phenylalanine included. Just CDR3 DNA is preserved here, 51 bases in frame from base 1. Study-wide conclusions, independent of this receptor: Patients showed significantly higher frequencies than controls for a handful of TRBV segments, among them TRBV5-6, TRBV5-1 and TRBV20-1. The multiple sclerosis patient group was slightly younger than the control group. Multiple sclerosis patients had significantly lower normalized Chao1 diversity than controls, a result that suggests substantial peripheral T-cell clonal expansion. When samples were clustered directly using the F measure, samples prepared in the same batch co-clustered strongly, which prompted a batch-effect correction.

To note about this clonotype: No cognate antigen has been identified for it. Base-call qualities are not available, and no considerably larger clone is one nucleotide away.

To demonstrate the VDJtools post-analysis software, the study profiled TCR beta repertoires from the peripheral blood of around 13 young patients with multiple sclerosis. The multiple sclerosis patients were children and adolescents ranging in age from about 6 to 17 years. The sample was blood. The TCR originated in a girl between 10 and 17 years old with multiple sclerosis. The rearranged segments are TRBV7-8 and TRBJ1-2, with the D gene call left open. The CDR3: CASSSRIPRGANYGYTF. The DNA reads as follows: TGTGCCAGCAGCTCCCGAATTCCGCGGGGAGCTAACTATGGCTACACCTTC. Reference TRBV7-8 and TRBJ1-2 proteins supply the regions before and after the CDR3; the full variable domain is: GAGVSQSPRYKVAKRGQDVALRCDPISGHVSLFWYQQALGQGPEFLTYFQNEAQLDKSGLPSDRFFAERPEGSVSTLKIQRTQQEDSAVYLCASSSRIPRGANYGYTFGSGTRLTVV.